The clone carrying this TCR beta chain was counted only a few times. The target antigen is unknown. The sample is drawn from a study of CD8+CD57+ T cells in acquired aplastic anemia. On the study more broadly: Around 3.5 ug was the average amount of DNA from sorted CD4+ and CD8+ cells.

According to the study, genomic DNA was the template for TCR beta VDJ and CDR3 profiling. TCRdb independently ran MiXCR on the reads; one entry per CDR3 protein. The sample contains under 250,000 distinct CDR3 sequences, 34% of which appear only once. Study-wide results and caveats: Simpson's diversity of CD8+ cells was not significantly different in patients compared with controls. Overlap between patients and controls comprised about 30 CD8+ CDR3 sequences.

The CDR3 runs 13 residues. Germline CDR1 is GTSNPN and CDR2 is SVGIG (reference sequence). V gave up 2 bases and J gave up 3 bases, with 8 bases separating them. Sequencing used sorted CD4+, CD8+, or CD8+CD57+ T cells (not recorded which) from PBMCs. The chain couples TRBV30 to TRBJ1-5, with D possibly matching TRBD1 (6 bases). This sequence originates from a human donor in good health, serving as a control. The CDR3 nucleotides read TGTGCCTGGAGTCAGGGGTCCAATCAGCCCCAGCATTTT. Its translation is CAWSQGSNQPQHF.